Included here is one TCR beta chain sequence, with context. CDR3 length equals 17 residues. Germline V lookup: CDR1 MDHEN, CDR2 SYDVKM. Trimming took 5 bases from V and 4 from J; bases not matched to a gene: 11. The data were taken from a study of blood T cell repertoires in COVID-19. Looking at the study overall: The samples span acute and convalescent COVID-19 from the United States, Italy and Spain. T cells, B-cell-depleted T cells, or PBMCs provided the cDNA or gDNA that served as material.

Under the authors' procedure: Reference gene primers were amplified, and this amplification served to estimate nucleated cell counts. Assay: immunoSEQ multiplex PCR; the TCRdb copy retains only in-frame clones and omits some. That table supplies the V and J calls and clone size; D and trimming were determined from the DNA. This repertoire shows some 68,000 clones, 80% to 90% found once; its top ten account for approximately 2.7%. Sequencing was carried out using peripheral blood. This sequence was found in a man aged 45-60 years with acute or convalescent COVID-19. V gene TRBV28 combines with J gene TRBJ1-4; 9 positions agree with TRBD1. The CDR3 DNA follows: TGTGCCAGCAGTCCCGGGACAGGGCGAGCAAATAATGAAAAACTGTTTTTT. Translated: CASSPGTGRANNEKLFF.